The 6 T cell receptor beta chains given below trace back to one sample, sequenced in a study of vaccination and CD4 T cells after COVID-19. Time point in this sample: late sampling 161 to 241 days after vaccination in a few convalescent patients. Treatment meaning: roughly ten-day PBMC culture with coronavirus spike peptide pools or control peptides (ViraFEST assay). The Oncomine TCR Beta short-read assay sequenced DNA from cultured CD4+ T cells. TCRdb analysed the PCR reads with MiXCR anew, one entry per CDR3 protein. The table has some 25,000 distinct CDR3 sequences, 25% to 30% seen once; the top ten hold about 7.6%. Their antigen targets remain unknown. The material sequenced was CD4+ T cells from blood, cultured in vitro, taken about 7 months after SARS-CoV-2 vaccination. Receptor source: a human donor who had recovered from COVID-19.

The chain joins TRBV27 to TRBJ2-7; TRBD2 matches 15 bases. The CDR3 loop spans 16 amino acids. Germline V CDR1 and CDR2: MNHEY, SMNVEV (reference sequence). V lost 4 bases and J lost 7; bases outside the gene matches: 8. The DNA of the CDR3 is TGTGCCAGCAGTTCGGGACTAGCGGGAGGCAAGAGGGAGCAGTACTTC. As protein: CASSSGLAGGKREQYF.

This clonotype has just a few counts. The genes are TRBV20-1 and TRBJ1-1; D uncertain. The V and J ends lost 6 bases and 7 bases respectively, with 12 bases between them. Germline V CDR1 and CDR2: DFQATT, SNEGSKA (reference sequence). CDR3 length: 11 residues. CDR3 coding DNA: TGCAGTGCCCCCGTCCTTGTTGAAGCTTTCTTT. Its protein product is CSAPVLVEAFF.

This clonotype ranks as medium-sized. The chain joins TRBV19 to TRBJ2-3; D possibly corresponds to TRBD2 (5 bases). CDR1 is LNHDA, CDR2 SQIVND, per germline (reference sequence). V was clipped by 5 bases and J by 2 bases, with 8 bases between them. CDR3 size: 13 residues. Here the CDR3 DNA reads TGTGCCAGTAGTGCGGACTTCACAGATACGCAGTATTTT. It yields the protein CASSADFTDTQYF.

This clonotype was seen only a few times. The chain joins TRBV6-1 to TRBJ2-1, with D maybe TRBD2 (5 bases). The CDR3 has 13 residues. V was clipped by 6 bases and J by 10 bases, with 16 bases between them. Germline CDR1 is MNHNS and CDR2 is SASEGT. As DNA, the CDR3 is TGTGCCAGCAGGGGTCCCGGGGTAGGGGAGCAGTTCTTC. Amino acid sequence: CASRGPGVGEQFF.

The CDR3 DNA sequence: TGCAGTGCTAGGCCCGCTAGTGCGGGGGAGACCCAGTACTTC. It yields the protein CSARPASAGETQYF. The chain employs TRBV20-1 and TRBJ2-5; the D gene is possibly TRBD2 (6 bases). Trimming left V 3 bases short and J 5 bases short, with 16 bases between. CDR3 size: 14 residues. Germline CDR1 DFQATT, CDR2 SNEGSKA (reference sequence).

This clonotype has more than one count but fewer than ten. The chain employs TRBV19 and TRBJ1-5; 9 bases agree with TRBD1. Germline loops: CDR1 LNHDA, CDR2 SQIVND (reference sequence). V trimming: 6 bases; J trimming: 0 bases; junction bases outside the gene matches: 12. CDR3 length equals 18 residues. CDR3 amino acids: CASSRTGEAPYSNQPQHF. In DNA, the CDR3 is TGTGCCAGTAGCAGGACAGGGGAGGCACCGTATAGCAATCAGCCCCAGCATTTT.